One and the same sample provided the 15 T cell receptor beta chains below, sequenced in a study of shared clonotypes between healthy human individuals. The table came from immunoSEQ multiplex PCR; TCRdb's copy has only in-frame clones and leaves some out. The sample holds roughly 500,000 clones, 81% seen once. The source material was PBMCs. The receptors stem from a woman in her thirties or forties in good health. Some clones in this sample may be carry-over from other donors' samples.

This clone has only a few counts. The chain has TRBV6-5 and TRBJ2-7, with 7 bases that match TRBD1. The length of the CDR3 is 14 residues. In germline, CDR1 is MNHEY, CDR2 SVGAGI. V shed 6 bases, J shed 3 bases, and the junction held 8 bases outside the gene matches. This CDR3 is CASRSGTVLYEQYF. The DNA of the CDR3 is TGTGCCAGCAGGTCCGGGACAGTCCTCTACGAGCAGTACTTC.

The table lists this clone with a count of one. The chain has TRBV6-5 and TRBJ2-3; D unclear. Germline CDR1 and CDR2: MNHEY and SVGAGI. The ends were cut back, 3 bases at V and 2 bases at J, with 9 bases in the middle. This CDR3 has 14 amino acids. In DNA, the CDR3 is TGTGCCAGCAGTTATGTGCGGAACACAGATACGCAGTATTTT. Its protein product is CASSYVRNTDTQYF.

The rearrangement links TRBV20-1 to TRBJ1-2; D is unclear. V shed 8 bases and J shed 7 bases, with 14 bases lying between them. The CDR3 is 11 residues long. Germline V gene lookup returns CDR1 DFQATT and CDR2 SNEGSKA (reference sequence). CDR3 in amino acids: CSSPGVGGYTF. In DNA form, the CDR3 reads TGCAGTAGCCCTGGGGTTGGTGGCTACACCTTC.

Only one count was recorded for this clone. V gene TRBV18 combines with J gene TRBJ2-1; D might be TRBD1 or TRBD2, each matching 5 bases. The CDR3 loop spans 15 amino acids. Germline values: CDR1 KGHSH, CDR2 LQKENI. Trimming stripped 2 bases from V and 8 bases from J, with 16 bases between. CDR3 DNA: TGTGCCAGCTCACCATCGGGACCATCAATCGATGAGCAGTTCTTC. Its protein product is CASSPSGPSIDEQFF.

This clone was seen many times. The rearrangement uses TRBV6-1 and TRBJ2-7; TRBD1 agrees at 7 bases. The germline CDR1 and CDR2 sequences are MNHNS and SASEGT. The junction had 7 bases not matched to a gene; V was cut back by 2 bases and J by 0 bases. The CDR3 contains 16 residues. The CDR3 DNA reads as TGTGCCAGCAGTGAACGAGCAGGGGACAGCTCCTACGAGCAGTACTTC. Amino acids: CASSERAGDSSYEQYF.

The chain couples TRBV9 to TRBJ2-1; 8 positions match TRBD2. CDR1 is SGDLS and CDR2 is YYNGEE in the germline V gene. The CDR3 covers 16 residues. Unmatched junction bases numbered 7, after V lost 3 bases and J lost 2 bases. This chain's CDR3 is CASSARAGVPYNEQFF. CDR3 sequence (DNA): TGTGCCAGCAGCGCAAGAGCGGGAGTACCCTACAATGAGCAGTTCTTC. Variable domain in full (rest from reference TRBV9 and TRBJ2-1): DSGVTQTPKHLITATGQRVTLRCSPRSGDLSVYWYQQSLDQGLQFLIQYYNGEERAKGNILERFSAQQFPDLHSELNLSSLELGDSALYFCASSARAGVPYNEQFFGPGTRLTVL.

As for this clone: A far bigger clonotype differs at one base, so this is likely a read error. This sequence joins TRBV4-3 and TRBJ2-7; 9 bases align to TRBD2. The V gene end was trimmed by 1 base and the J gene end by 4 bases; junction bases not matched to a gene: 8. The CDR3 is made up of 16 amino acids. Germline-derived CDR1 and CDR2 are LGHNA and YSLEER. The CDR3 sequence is CASSQALAGWGYEQYF. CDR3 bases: TGCGCCAGCAGCCAAGCCCTAGCGGGATGGGGTTACGAGCAGTACTTC.

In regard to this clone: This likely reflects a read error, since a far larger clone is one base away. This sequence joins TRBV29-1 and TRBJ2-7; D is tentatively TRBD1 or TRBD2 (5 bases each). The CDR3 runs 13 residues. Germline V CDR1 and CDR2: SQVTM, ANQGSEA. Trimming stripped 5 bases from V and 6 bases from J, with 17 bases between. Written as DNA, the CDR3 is TGCAGCGTTCTGGTGCAGGGTGCGGGCGAGCAGTACTTC. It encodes CSVLVQGAGEQYF.

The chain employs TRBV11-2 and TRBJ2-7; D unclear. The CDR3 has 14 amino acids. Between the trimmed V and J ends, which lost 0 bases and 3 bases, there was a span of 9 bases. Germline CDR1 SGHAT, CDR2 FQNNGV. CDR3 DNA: TGTGCCAGCAGCTTAGAGCTTCAGATCTACGAGCAGTACTTC. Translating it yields CASSLELQIYEQYF.

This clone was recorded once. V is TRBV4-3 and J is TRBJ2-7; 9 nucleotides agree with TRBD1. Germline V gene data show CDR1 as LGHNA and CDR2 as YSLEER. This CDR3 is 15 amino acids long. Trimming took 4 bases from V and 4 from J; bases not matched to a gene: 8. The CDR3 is CASSRSKDRGYEQYF. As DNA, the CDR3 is TGCGCCAGCAGCCGAAGTAAGGACAGGGGTTACGAGCAGTACTTC.

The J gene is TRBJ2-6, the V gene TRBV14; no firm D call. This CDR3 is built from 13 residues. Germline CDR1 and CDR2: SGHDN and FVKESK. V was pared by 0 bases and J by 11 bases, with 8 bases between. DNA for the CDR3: TGTGCCAGCAGCCAAGATAATTTAGACGTCCTGACTTTC. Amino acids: CASSQDNLDVLTF. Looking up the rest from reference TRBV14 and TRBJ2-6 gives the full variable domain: EAGVTQFPSHSVIEKGQTVTLRCDPISGHDNLYWYRRVMGKEIKFLLHFVKESKQDESGMPNNRFLAERTGGTYSTLKVQPAELEDSGVYFCASSQDNLDVLTFGAGSRLTVL.

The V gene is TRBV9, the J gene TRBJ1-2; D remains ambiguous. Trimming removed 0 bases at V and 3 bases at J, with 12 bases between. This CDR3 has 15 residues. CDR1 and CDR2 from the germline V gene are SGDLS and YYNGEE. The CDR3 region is CASSVVTDGHYGYTF. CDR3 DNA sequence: TGTGCCAGCAGCGTAGTCACGGATGGGCACTATGGCTACACCTTC. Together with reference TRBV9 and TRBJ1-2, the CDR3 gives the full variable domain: DSGVTQTPKHLITATGQRVTLRCSPRSGDLSVYWYQQSLDQGLQFLIQYYNGEERAKGNILERFSAQQFPDLHSELNLSSLELGDSALYFCASSVVTDGHYGYTFGSGTRLTVV.

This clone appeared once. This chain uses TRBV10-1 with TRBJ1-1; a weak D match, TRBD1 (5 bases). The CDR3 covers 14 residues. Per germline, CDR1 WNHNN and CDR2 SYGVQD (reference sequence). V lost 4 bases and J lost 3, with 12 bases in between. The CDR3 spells CASSGDRGDTEAFF. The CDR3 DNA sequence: TGCGCCAGCAGTGGTGACAGAGGAGACACTGAAGCTTTCTTT.

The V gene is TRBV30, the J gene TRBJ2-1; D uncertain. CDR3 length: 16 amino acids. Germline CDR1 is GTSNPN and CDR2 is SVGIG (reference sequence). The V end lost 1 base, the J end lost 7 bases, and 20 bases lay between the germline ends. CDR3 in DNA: TGTGCCTGGAGTGCCCGACGGGCCCAGCCGCGGAATGAGCAGTTCTTC. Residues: CAWSARRAQPRNEQFF.

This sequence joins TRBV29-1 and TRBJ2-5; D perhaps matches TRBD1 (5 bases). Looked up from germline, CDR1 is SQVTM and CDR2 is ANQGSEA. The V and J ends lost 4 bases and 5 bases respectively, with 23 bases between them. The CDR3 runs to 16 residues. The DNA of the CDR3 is TGCAGCGTTGTGGGGCAGGTGATGTTACTATGGGAGACCCAGTACTTC. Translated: CSVVGQVMLLWETQYF. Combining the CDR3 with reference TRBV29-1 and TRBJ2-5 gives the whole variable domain SAVISQKPSRDICQRGTSLTIQCQVDSQVTMMFWYRQQPGQSLTLIATANQGSEATYESGFVIDKFPISRPNLTFSTLTVSNMSPEDSSIYLCSVVGQVMLLWETQYFGPGTRLLVL.